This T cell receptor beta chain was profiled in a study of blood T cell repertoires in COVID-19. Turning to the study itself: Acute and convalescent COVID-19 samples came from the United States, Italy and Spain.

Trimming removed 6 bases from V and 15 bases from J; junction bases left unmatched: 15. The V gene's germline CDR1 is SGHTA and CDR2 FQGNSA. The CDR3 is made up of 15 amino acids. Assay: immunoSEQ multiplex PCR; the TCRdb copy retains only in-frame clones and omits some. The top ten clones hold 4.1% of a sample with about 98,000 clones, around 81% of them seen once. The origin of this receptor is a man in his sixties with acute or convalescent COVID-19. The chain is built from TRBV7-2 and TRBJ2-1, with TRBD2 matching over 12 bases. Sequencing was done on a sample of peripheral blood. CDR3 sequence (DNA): TGTGCCAGCAGTCTTGGGCTAGCGGGAGGGCTCTTAGGGTTCTTC. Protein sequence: CASSLGLAGGLLGFF.